A selection of T cell receptor beta chains follows, all from one sample in a study of T cell clusters in autoimmune cytopenias. TCRdb re-called the multiplex PCR reads; one entry per CDR3 protein, DNA not given. The repertoire table contains thousands of distinct CDR3 sequences. The sample was peripheral blood. The source of these receptors is a human donor with an autoimmune cytopenia or autoimmune hepatitis (not recorded which). Each CDR3 is given with its conserved first and last residue. The order of the fields is clone size, J gene, V gene, CDR3 protein. Where a row states a size, it is once, few, many or the class of an expanded clone; other rows omit it.

abundance: medium-sized
j_gene: TRBJ2-1
v_gene: TRBV5-4
CDR3aa: CASSLARLAGGNEQFF

abundance: .
j_gene: TRBJ1-5
v_gene: TRBV6-2/TRBV6-3
CDR3aa: CASSLTGNQPQHF

abundance: .
j_gene: TRBJ1-2
v_gene: TRBV12-3/TRBV12-4
CDR3aa: CASSLVGFDYGYTF

abundance: medium-sized
j_gene: TRBJ2-7
v_gene: TRBV12-3/TRBV12-4
CDR3aa: CASSPGDWAATYEQYF

abundance: medium-sized
j_gene: TRBJ1-5
v_gene: TRBV19
CDR3aa: CASRQGRNQPQHF

abundance: medium-sized
j_gene: TRBJ2-1
v_gene: TRBV12-3/TRBV12-4
CDR3aa: CASSLGFGQQISYNEQFF

abundance: .
j_gene: TRBJ2-3
v_gene: TRBV7-9
CDR3aa: CASSPGRSTDTQYF

abundance: medium-sized
j_gene: TRBJ1-6
v_gene: TRBV6-1
CDR3aa: CASAVPRGVDSPLHF

abundance: .
j_gene: TRBJ1-5
v_gene: TRBV19
CDR3aa: CASSIGLRTGGNQPQHF

abundance: .
j_gene: TRBJ2-7
v_gene: TRBV7-6
CDR3aa: CVSSLALTGSSYEQYF

abundance: medium-sized
j_gene: TRBJ2-2
v_gene: TRBV5-5
CDR3aa: CASSPGDGWGGELFF

abundance: .
j_gene: TRBJ2-7
v_gene: TRBV5-5
CDR3aa: CASSLVSGAYEQYF

abundance: .
j_gene: TRBJ2-7
v_gene: TRBV6-2/TRBV6-3
CDR3aa: CASSYRAQSSYEQYF

abundance: .
j_gene: TRBJ1-4
v_gene: TRBV27
CDR3aa: CASSSTGVKLFF

abundance: .
j_gene: TRBJ2-7
v_gene: TRBV5-1
CDR3aa: CASSLRDGSYEQYF

abundance: .
j_gene: TRBJ1-6
v_gene: TRBV11-2
CDR3aa: CASSFRGRNSPLHF

abundance: .
j_gene: TRBJ2-7
v_gene: TRBV5-6
CDR3aa: CASSSPPTGISGVHEQYF

abundance: .
j_gene: TRBJ2-1
v_gene: TRBV19
CDR3aa: CASSKQIGGPSSYNEQFF

abundance: .
j_gene: TRBJ2-3
v_gene: TRBV11-3
CDR3aa: CASSSRTDTQYF

abundance: medium-sized
j_gene: TRBJ2-5
v_gene: TRBV6-5
CDR3aa: CACQNRGETQYF

abundance: .
j_gene: TRBJ2-6
v_gene: TRBV12-3/TRBV12-4
CDR3aa: CASSLSGLGRTGANVLTF

abundance: medium-sized
j_gene: TRBJ2-3
v_gene: TRBV6-6
CDR3aa: CASSYSLDPRSPDTDTQYF

abundance: .
j_gene: TRBJ2-2
v_gene: TRBV18
CDR3aa: CASSPMSPKGTGELFF

abundance: medium-sized
j_gene: TRBJ2-5
v_gene: TRBV5-4
CDR3aa: CASSGRTSGNQETQYF

abundance: .
j_gene: TRBJ1-5
v_gene: TRBV27
CDR3aa: CASSLGPYSNQPQHF

abundance: .
j_gene: TRBJ2-2
v_gene: TRBV12-3/TRBV12-4
CDR3aa: CASAPATYTGELFF

abundance: .
j_gene: TRBJ2-1
v_gene: TRBV5-5
CDR3aa: CASSSSGGSPYNEQFF

abundance: large
j_gene: TRBJ2-1
v_gene: TRBV29-1
CDR3aa: CSVEGTGGKYNEQFF